This T cell receptor beta chain was retrieved from a study of siplizumab effects on memory and regulatory T cells. The CDR3 length is 12 residues. V lost 1 base, J lost 11 bases, and 9 bases lay in between. The V gene's germline CDR1 is SNHLY and CDR2 FYNNEI. TCRdb's copy holds only in-frame clones and misses some; the assay was immunoSEQ multiplex PCR. The sample has about 110,000 clones; approximately 90% are singletons. The source material was Tregs sorted from blood. The chain has TRBV2 and TRBJ2-1, with D possibly matching TRBD2 (6 bases). This TCR derives from a human donor in good health. The CDR3 nucleotides are TGTGCCAGCAGTGAAGGAAGCGGGCAGCAGTTCTTC. Translation gives CASSEGSGQQFF.